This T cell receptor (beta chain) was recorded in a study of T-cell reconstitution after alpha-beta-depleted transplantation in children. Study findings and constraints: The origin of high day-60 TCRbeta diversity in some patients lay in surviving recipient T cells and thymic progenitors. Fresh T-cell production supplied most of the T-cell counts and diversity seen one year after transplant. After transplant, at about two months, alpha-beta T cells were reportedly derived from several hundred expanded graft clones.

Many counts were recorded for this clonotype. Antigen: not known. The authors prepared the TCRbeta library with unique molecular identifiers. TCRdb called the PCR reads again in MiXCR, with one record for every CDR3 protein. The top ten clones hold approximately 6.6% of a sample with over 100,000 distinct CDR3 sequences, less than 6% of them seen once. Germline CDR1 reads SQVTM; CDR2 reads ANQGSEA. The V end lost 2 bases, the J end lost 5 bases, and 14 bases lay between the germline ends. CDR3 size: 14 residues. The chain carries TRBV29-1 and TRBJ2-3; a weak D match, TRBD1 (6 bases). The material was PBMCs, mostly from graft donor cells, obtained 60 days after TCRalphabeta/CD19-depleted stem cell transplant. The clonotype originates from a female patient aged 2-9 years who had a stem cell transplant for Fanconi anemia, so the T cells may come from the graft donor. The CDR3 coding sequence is TGCAGCGTTGAAAGGGTTCAAGGGGGAGATACGCAGTATTTT. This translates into CSVERVQGGDTQYF.